This entry lists 31 T cell receptor beta chains sequenced from one sample in a study of blood T cell repertoires in COVID-19. TCRdb's table, derived via immunoSEQ multiplex PCR, lists solely in-frame clones and lacks some. The table has about 66,000 clones, about nine tenths seen once. Specimen: peripheral blood. Receptors originate from a woman aged 70-85 years with acute or convalescent COVID-19.

This chain links TRBV6-5 with TRBJ1-1; 7 bases are shared with TRBD1. The CDR3 covers 13 residues. The ends lost 9 bases at V and 3 bases at J; junction bases unmatched: 7. In germline, CDR1 is MNHEY, CDR2 SVGAGI. CDR3 amino acids: CASDRDGYTEAFF. CDR3 in DNA: TGTGCCAGTGACAGGGATGGGTACACTGAAGCTTTCTTT.

The chain uses TRBV28 and TRBJ1-1, with D possibly TRBD1 on 5 matching bases. Germline-derived CDR1 and CDR2 are MDHEN and SYDVKM. The CDR3 length is 14 residues. V lost 1 base to trimming and J lost 6 bases, with 12 bases between them. The CDR3 reads CASSLLPGLSEAFF. The CDR3 nucleotides read TGTGCCAGCAGTTTATTACCGGGACTGTCTGAAGCTTTCTTT.

In its sample, this clone was seen a few times. The V gene is TRBV27, the J gene TRBJ1-1, with TRBD1 as a possible D gene (5 bases). The CDR3 sequence is 15 residues long. CDR1 is MNHEY, CDR2 SMNVEV, per germline (reference sequence). V lost 3 bases and J 0 bases, leaving 11 bases between the germline ends. CDR3 bases: TGTGCCAGCAGTTTTGCCGGGACTCTGAACACTGAAGCTTTCTTT. Translated: CASSFAGTLNTEAFF.

V and J are TRBV6-5 and TRBJ1-1; the D is unclear. Germline V gives CDR1 MNHEY, CDR2 SVGAGI. This CDR3 is 12 amino acids long. The V gene lost 6 bases and the J gene lost 5 bases, with 10 bases spanning the gap. The DNA of the CDR3 is TGTGCCAGCAGCAGAGGGAATACTGAAGCTTTCTTT. Translation: CASSRGNTEAFF.

This chain joins TRBV7-9 and TRBJ2-7, with TRBD1 as a possible D gene (7 bases). V was trimmed by 10 bases and J by 6 bases, leaving 22 bases between them. Germline V gene lookup returns CDR1 SEHNR and CDR2 FQNEAQ (reference sequence). The CDR3 has 14 residues. Written as DNA, the CDR3 is TGTGCCACCCAAGGGGGGACAGTACCAGCCGAGCAGTACTTC. Amino acids: CATQGGTVPAEQYF.

The sample holds one count of this clone. The rearrangement joins TRBV2 to TRBJ1-5; the D gene is possibly TRBD1 (5 bases). Per germline, CDR1 SNHLY and CDR2 FYNNEI. The CDR3 has 15 amino acids. V shed 4 bases and J shed 3 bases, with 13 bases lying between them. The CDR3 DNA follows: TGTGCCAGCAGTGTTTCCGGACAAAACAATCAGCCCCAGCATTTT. It specifies CASSVSGQNNQPQHF.

V is TRBV4-1 and J is TRBJ1-1; no definite D call. CDR1 is MGHRA and CDR2 is YSYEKL in the germline V gene. The CDR3 contains 16 residues. The V end lost 1 base, the J end lost 0 bases, and 12 bases lay between the germline ends. CDR3 amino acids: CASSQGPAAMNTEAFF. The CDR3, as DNA: TGCGCCAGCAGCCAAGGTCCCGCAGCGATGAACACTGAAGCTTTCTTT.

The V and J genes are TRBV9 and TRBJ2-7; D possibly corresponds to TRBD1 (5 bases). V lost 0 bases and J 1 base, leaving 11 bases between the germline ends. The CDR3 consists of 15 residues. Germline CDR1 and CDR2: SGDLS and YYNGEE. CDR3 nucleotides: TGTGCCAGCAGCGTAGTGGCAGGGCCTTCCTACGAGCAGTACTTC. Its translation is CASSVVAGPSYEQYF.

The chain joins TRBV10-3 to TRBJ1-1; D ambiguous. The CDR3 sequence is 15 residues long. In germline, CDR1 is ENHRY, CDR2 SYGVKD. Deletions cut 4 bases from V and 6 bases from J, with 18 bases between. This CDR3 is CAISAPPRGRAEAFF. CDR3 nucleotide sequence: TGTGCCATCAGTGCCCCTCCGAGAGGGCGCGCTGAAGCTTTCTTT.

This clone was detected a few times. V gene TRBV2 combines with J gene TRBJ2-1, with D possibly TRBD1 on 6 matching bases. There are 13 residues in the CDR3. V shed 5 bases and J shed 6 bases, with 11 bases lying between them. Germline CDR1 and CDR2: SNHLY and FYNNEI. The CDR3 nucleotides read TGTGCCAGCAGTTTTACAGGGCGCAATGAGCAGTTCTTC. Translated: CASSFTGRNEQFF.

The genes are TRBV30 and TRBJ2-7, with 13 bases identical to TRBD2. V lost 2 bases to trimming and J lost 3 bases; unmatched junction nucleotides: 1. The V gene's germline CDR1 is GTSNPN and CDR2 SVGIG (reference sequence). There are 14 residues in the CDR3. CDR3 in amino acids: CAWSWTSGSYEQYF. The CDR3 DNA is TGTGCCTGGAGTTGGACTAGCGGGAGCTACGAGCAGTACTTC.

V and J are TRBV7-2 and TRBJ2-1; a possible D gene is TRBD2 (6 bases). The CDR3 covers 15 residues. The V end was cut by 5 bases, the J end by 6 bases, with 17 bases between. The V gene's germline CDR1 is SGHTA and CDR2 FQGNSA. Here the CDR3 reads CASSQAGSEGNEQFF. CDR3 sequence (DNA): TGTGCCAGCAGCCAAGCGGGTTCGGAGGGCAATGAGCAGTTCTTC. The whole variable domain, remainder taken from reference TRBV7-2 and TRBJ2-1, is GAGVSQSPSNKVTEKGKDVELRCDPISGHTALYWYRQSLGQGLEFLIYFQGNSAPDKSGLPSDRFSAERTGGSVSTLTIQRTQQEDSAVYLCASSQAGSEGNEQFFGPGTRLTVL.

A single count supports this clone. The rearrangement uses TRBV6-6 and TRBJ1-2; D remains unclear. This CDR3 is built from 15 residues. Trimming shortened V by 2 bases and J by 3 bases, and 13 bases separated the two germline ends. Germline V gene sequence: CDR1 MNHNY, CDR2 SVGAGI (reference sequence). The chain's CDR3 is CASSYPLGVDYGYTF. CDR3 nucleotides: TGTGCCAGCAGTTACCCCCTAGGTGTGGACTATGGCTACACCTTC.

The V call is TRBV27, the J call TRBJ1-1, with 8 bases aligning to TRBD1. Unmatched junction bases numbered 9, after V lost 5 bases and J lost 4 bases. The germline gives CDR1 MNHEY, CDR2 SMNVEV (reference sequence). There are 15 residues in the CDR3. CDR3 DNA sequence: TGTGCCAGCAGTACCCCTTTCCAGGGGGCCACTGAAGCTTTCTTT. Protein sequence: CASSTPFQGATEAFF.

This chain links TRBV3-1 (or the pseudogene TRBV3-2) with TRBJ1-2; TRBD1 matches 10 bases. Germline V CDR1 and CDR2: LGHDT, YNNKEL (reference sequence). V lost 1 base, J lost 7 bases, and 3 bases stayed unmatched. CDR3 length: 14 residues. The CDR3 spells CASSQADRGFGYTF. The CDR3 DNA follows: TGTGCCAGCAGCCAAGCGGACAGGGGGTTTGGCTACACCTTC.

The V call is TRBV28, the J call TRBJ1-1; TRBD1 agrees at 11 bases. J was trimmed by 7 bases and V by 6 bases; bases with no gene match: 16. The CDR3 extends over 17 amino acids. Germline lookup yields CDR1 MDHEN and CDR2 SYDVKM. The DNA for the CDR3 is TGTGCCAGCAGCACCCGGGACAGGGGGTCGCAGCTAAATGAAGCTTTCTTT. It codes for CASSTRDRGSQLNEAFF.

The chain joins TRBV19 to TRBJ2-7; TRBD1 agrees at 7 bases. Germline CDR1 is LNHDA and CDR2 is SQIVND (reference sequence). The CDR3 has 14 amino acids. V was pared by 2 bases and J by 6 bases, with 7 bases of the junction left unmatched. CDR3 DNA sequence: TGTGCCAGTAGTATATACACAGGGGATGTCGAGCAGTACTTC. It translates to CASSIYTGDVEQYF.

The chain couples TRBV28 to TRBJ1-2; TRBD1 aligns across 9 bases. The length of the CDR3 is 15 residues. Germline CDR1 and CDR2: MDHEN and SYDVKM. With V trimmed by 6 bases and J by 2 bases, 7 bases remained unmatched. The CDR3 loop is CASSRGGTGNYGYTF. For the CDR3, the DNA is TGTGCCAGCAGCAGGGGGGGGACAGGGAACTATGGCTACACCTTC.

The chain joins TRBV6-5 to TRBJ1-2; D gene unclear. V lost 5 bases and J lost 4, with 14 bases in between. The length of the CDR3 is 14 residues. From germline, CDR1 is MNHEY and CDR2 SVGAGI. The CDR3 is CASSPDHGSYGYTF. CDR3 DNA: TGTGCCAGCAGTCCCGACCACGGGTCCTATGGCTACACCTTC.

This chain links TRBV7-8 with TRBJ2-2; 9 positions match TRBD2. The germline CDR1 and CDR2 sequences are SGHVS and FQNEAQ. Trimming removed 0 bases from V and 6 bases from J; junction bases left unmatched: 8. The CDR3 length is 17 residues. The CDR3 nucleotides are TGTGCCAGCAGCTTAGCGCTCCGCGGGAGGGCCCCCGGGGAGCTGTTTTTT. Encoded protein: CASSLALRGRAPGELFF.

The chain couples TRBV27 to TRBJ1-5; D is unresolved. The V end lost 4 bases, the J end lost 2 bases, and 9 bases lay between the germline ends. The germline CDR1 and CDR2 sequences are MNHEY and SMNVEV (reference sequence). CDR3 length: 14 residues. The CDR3 DNA reads as TGTGCCAGCAGTTGGCGGGATGGCAATCAGCCCCAGCATTTT. Its protein is CASSWRDGNQPQHF.

This rearrangement joins TRBV18 to TRBJ1-1; no clear D gene. Germline values: CDR1 KGHSH, CDR2 LQKENI. V lost 4 bases, J lost 2 bases, and 11 bases lay in between. CDR3 length: 14 residues. The CDR3 DNA reads as TGTGCCAGCTCACGCGAACCAATCAACACTGAAGCTTTCTTT. Its protein is CASSREPINTEAFF. Full variable domain (rest looked up from reference TRBV18 and TRBJ1-1): NAGVMQNPRHLVRRRGQEARLRCSPMKGHSHVYWYRQLPEEGLKFMVYLQKENIIDESGMPKERFSAEFPKEGPSILRIQQVVRGDSAAYFCASSREPINTEAFFGQGTRLTVV.

The V and J genes are TRBV6-5 and TRBJ1-2; 7 positions agree with TRBD1. The V and J ends lost 4 bases and 8 bases, in that order; junction bases with no gene match: 10. Germline CDR1 reads MNHEY; CDR2 reads SVGAGI. CDR3 size: 14 residues. CDR3 DNA: TGTGCCAGCAGTTCCGGGACAGCAAGCTTAGGCTACACCTTC. Translating it yields CASSSGTASLGYTF.

V is TRBV6-1 and J is TRBJ1-1; a weak D match, TRBD1 (6 bases). CDR1 is MNHNS and CDR2 is SASEGT in the germline V gene. The germline V and J ends were trimmed by 7 bases and 3 bases, with 15 bases remaining between them. This CDR3 region has 14 residues. The CDR3 protein is CASTYTQGDTEAFF. In DNA, the CDR3 is TGTGCCAGCACTTACACACAGGGAGACACTGAAGCTTTCTTT.

This clone was observed a few times. V usage is TRBV3-1 (or the pseudogene TRBV3-2) and J usage is TRBJ2-5, with D hard to call. Between the trimmed V and J ends, which lost 4 bases and 2 bases, there was a span of 11 bases. CDR3 length: 14 amino acids. Germline loops: CDR1 LGHDT, CDR2 YNNKEL (reference sequence). In DNA form, the CDR3 reads TGTGCCAGCAGCCCTCTAACAGCTCAAGAGACCCAGTACTTC. Its translation: CASSPLTAQETQYF.

The chain is built from TRBV5-6 and TRBJ2-2, with a tentative D call TRBD2 (6 bases). Per germline, CDR1 SGHDT and CDR2 YYEEEE. This CDR3 region has 16 residues. Deletions cut 1 base from V and 5 bases from J, with 15 bases between. The CDR3 bases are TGTGCCAGCAGCTTGATTTCGGGAGAGCGAACCGGGGAGCTGTTTTTT. Residues: CASSLISGERTGELFF.

The CDR3 sequence is CASSLGGDSYNEQFF. The CDR3 DNA reads as TGTGCCAGCAGTCTAGGGGGCGACTCCTACAATGAGCAGTTCTTC. The chain links TRBV7-8 to TRBJ2-1; 7 nucleotides agree with TRBD1. The ends lost 6 bases at V and 0 bases at J; junction bases unmatched: 5. The CDR3 covers 15 residues. Germline CDR1 SGHVS, CDR2 FQNEAQ. Full variable domain (missing parts from reference TRBV7-8 and TRBJ2-1): GAGVSQSPRYKVAKRGQDVALRCDPISGHVSLFWYQQALGQGPEFLTYFQNEAQLDKSGLPSDRFFAERPEGSVSTLKIQRTQQEDSAVYLCASSLGGDSYNEQFFGPGTRLTVL.

This clone occurred a few times. The chain recombines TRBV4-1 with TRBJ2-1; 8 bases agree with TRBD1. Germline CDR1 is MGHRA and CDR2 is YSYEKL. The CDR3 is made up of 16 amino acids. V lost 4 bases and J lost 1; bases outside the gene matches: 6. The CDR3 DNA reads TGCGCCAGCAGCCTGAAGACAGGGGCATCCTACAATGAGCAGTTCTTC. It specifies CASSLKTGASYNEQFF.

Comment on this clone: Sequence at one end of the junction differs from germline and may be a read error. The chain employs TRBV7-7 and TRBJ2-5; TRBD1 is a possible D gene (6 bases). Germline-derived CDR1 and CDR2 are SSHAT and FNYEAQ (reference sequence). This CDR3 has 18 residues. The CDR3 DNA reads TGTGCTAGCAGCTCAAGACAGGCAAACCCCTCCTCGGTAGAGACCCAGTACTTC. Protein product: CASSSRQANPSSVETQYF.

A word on this clone: Additional DNA sequences in this sample encode the identical CDR3. The rearrangement joins TRBV14 to TRBJ2-2, with TRBD1 matching 7 bases. Trimming removed 2 bases from V and 4 bases from J; junction bases left unmatched: 13. CDR3 length equals 18 residues. CDR1 and CDR2 from the germline V gene are SGHDN and FVKESK. The CDR3 protein is CASSQRQGLISSTGELFF. The CDR3 bases are TGTGCCAGCAGCCAAAGACAGGGTCTTATCTCAAGCACCGGGGAGCTGTTTTTT.

The rearrangement uses TRBV30 and TRBJ2-7; D not resolved. The germline V gene has CDR1 GTSNPN and CDR2 SVGIG (reference sequence). This CDR3 region has 13 residues. Between the trimmed V and J ends, which lost 3 bases and 1 base, there was a span of 10 bases. The CDR3 DNA is TGTGCCTGGAGGCCGCCTAATTCCTACGAGCAGTACTTC. This gives the protein CAWRPPNSYEQYF.